One and the same sample provided the 6 T cell receptor beta chains below, sequenced in a study of blood T cell repertoires in COVID-19. Libraries were prepared by immunoSEQ multiplex PCR; TCRdb keeps only in-frame clonotypes and omits some of them. The sample contains 110,000 to 150,000 clones, 78% of which appear only once. The source material was PBMCs or T cells enriched from blood (not recorded which). The receptors were sampled from a woman aged 45-65 years who had recovered from COVID-19.

This clone was counted once. The rearrangement links TRBV7-3 to TRBJ1-1; D gene unclear. Germline V gene data show CDR1 as SGHTA and CDR2 as FQGTGA. The CDR3 extends over 13 amino acids. V lost 5 bases to trimming and J lost 6 bases, with 13 bases between them. CDR3 in amino acids: CASSPSHQAEAFF. DNA for the CDR3: TGTGCCAGCAGCCCCTCGCATCAGGCTGAAGCTTTCTTT. Combining the CDR3 with reference TRBV7-3 and TRBJ1-1 gives the whole variable domain GAGVSQTPSNKVTEKGKYVELRCDPISGHTALYWYRQSLGQGPEFLIYFQGTGAADDSGLPNDRFFAVRPEGSVSTLKIQRTERGDSAVYLCASSPSHQAEAFFGQGTRLTVV.

DNA of the CDR3: TGTGCCACCAGAGGACAGACGGAACTTAACTATGGCTACACCTTC. This encodes CATRGQTELNYGYTF. The chain carries TRBV15 and TRBJ1-2; possibly TRBD1 for D (6 bases). CDR1 and CDR2 from the germline V gene are LNHNV and YYDKDF (reference sequence). The length of the CDR3 is 15 residues. Trimming shortened V by 6 bases and J by 1 base, and 15 bases separated the two germline ends.

This clone was seen only a few times. The chain combines TRBV19 with TRBJ2-5; TRBD1 is a possible D gene (5 bases). Germline V gene lookup returns CDR1 LNHDA and CDR2 SQIVND (reference sequence). The CDR3 loop spans 14 amino acids. With 3 bases removed from V and 4 bases from J, the gap between germline ends came to 12 bases. CDR3 loop: CASSIQGPGETQYF. The DNA for the CDR3 is TGTGCCAGTAGTATCCAGGGTCCTGGAGAGACCCAGTACTTC.

This clone was counted a few times. The V call is TRBV2, the J call TRBJ1-1, with D uncertain. Germline lookup yields CDR1 SNHLY and CDR2 FYNNEI. V lost 6 bases, J lost 7 bases, and 6 bases lay in between. The CDR3 length is 10 residues. CDR3 protein: CASRENEAFF. CDR3 nucleotide sequence: TGTGCCAGCAGGGAGAATGAAGCTTTCTTT. The full variable domain, in which reference TRBV2 and TRBJ1-1 provide the parts outside the CDR3, is EPEVTQTPSHQVTQMGQEVILRCVPISNHLYFYWYRQILGQKVEFLVSFYNNEISEKSEIFDDQFSVERPDGSNFTLKIRSTKLEDSAMYFCASRENEAFFGQGTRLTVV.

The rearrangement uses TRBV28 and TRBJ1-2, with 9 positions matching TRBD1. Germline V gene lookup returns CDR1 MDHEN and CDR2 SYDVKM. J lost 6 bases, V lost 11 bases, and 13 bases had no gene match. This CDR3 contains 14 residues. CDR3 DNA: TGTGCCGCCTACACCCGGGGACAGGGAGATGGCTACACCTTC. It translates to CAAYTRGQGDGYTF.

The V and J genes are TRBV28 and TRBJ1-4; TRBD1 aligns across 9 bases. Germline V gene lookup returns CDR1 MDHEN and CDR2 SYDVKM. The CDR3 sequence is 15 residues long. V trimming: 4 bases; J trimming: 4 bases; junction bases outside the gene matches: 4. In DNA, the CDR3 is TGTGCCAGCAGTTCCTACAGGGGGCTTAATGAAAAACTGTTTTTT. The encoded protein is CASSSYRGLNEKLFF. Variable domain in full (rest from reference TRBV28 and TRBJ1-4): DVKVTQSSRYLVKRTGEKVFLECVQDMDHENMFWYRQDPGLGLRLIYFSYDVKMKEKGDIPEGYSVSREKKERFSLILESASTNQTSMYLCASSSYRGLNEKLFFGSGTQLSVL.